Shown below are 2 T cell receptor beta chains from a single sample sequenced in a study of type 1 regulatory T cells (dated by TCRdb to the early 2020s). The reads were generated on an Illumina MiSeq. TCRdb reprocessing: public reads trimmed at Q25 with fastp, clones called with MiXCR, in-frame beta chains kept. Records with the same CDR3 protein are collapsed into one entry carrying the most frequent genes and DNA. The sample contains approximately 100,000 distinct CDR3 sequences, about 28% of them found a single time. The ten most abundant clones make up around 2.2% of the sample. The sequenced sample was CD4+ T cells, either the whole sample or a sorted fraction (not recorded which). All receptors come from a human donor in good health.

This clonotype has more than one count but fewer than ten. This chain links TRBV5-1 with TRBJ2-1; 12 bases agree with TRBD2. J gave up 1 base and V 0 bases, and 5 bases lay outside the gene matches. This CDR3 is built from 18 residues. The germline CDR1 and CDR2 sequences are SGHRS and YFSETQ. The CDR3 is CASSLGLAGVSSYNEQFF. The CDR3 DNA follows: TGCGCCAGCAGCTTGGGACTAGCGGGAGTAAGTTCCTACAATGAGCAGTTCTTC.

Only a few counts were recorded for this clonotype. The chain couples TRBV5-6 to TRBJ1-5; D unresolved. V lost 1 base and J lost 0, with 8 bases in between. Looked up from germline, CDR1 is SGHDT and CDR2 is YYEEEE. The CDR3 runs 15 residues. CDR3 region: CASSLSDYSNQPQHF. The CDR3 coding sequence is TGTGCCAGCAGCTTGTCTGATTATAGCAATCAGCCCCAGCATTTT.